This T cell receptor (beta chain) was captured in a study of breast tumors, draining lymph nodes, adjacent tissues. The V end lost 1 base, the J end lost 9 bases, and 7 bases lay between the germline ends. The CDR3 covers 13 residues. Germline-derived CDR1 and CDR2 are SGHVS and FNYEAQ. TCRdb itself ran the multiplex PCR reads through MiXCR, one entry per CDR3 protein. The sample lists about 130,000 distinct CDR3 sequences, about a fifth occurring once. Axillary draining lymph nodes of breast cancer patients supplied the node samples. This clonotype was seen at least ten times. The rearrangement joins TRBV7-6 to TRBJ1-6; no clear D gene. The specimen sequenced was axillary lymph node tissue. The receptor's source is a female donor with breast cancer. Some clones in this sample may be carry-over from other donors' samples. As DNA, the CDR3 is TGTGCCAGCAGCTTAGGCGTAGGTTCACCCCTCCACTTT. Encoded protein: CASSLGVGSPLHF.